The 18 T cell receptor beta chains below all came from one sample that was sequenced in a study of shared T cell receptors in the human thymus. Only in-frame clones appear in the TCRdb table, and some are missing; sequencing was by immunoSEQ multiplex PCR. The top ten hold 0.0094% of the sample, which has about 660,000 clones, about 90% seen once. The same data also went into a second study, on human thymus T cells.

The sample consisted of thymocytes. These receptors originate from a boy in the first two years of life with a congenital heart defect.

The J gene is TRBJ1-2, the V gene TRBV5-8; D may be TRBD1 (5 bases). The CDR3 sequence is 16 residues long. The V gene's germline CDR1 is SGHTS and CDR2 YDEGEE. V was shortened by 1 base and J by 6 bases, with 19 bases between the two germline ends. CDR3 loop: CASSLHNGPGMDGYTF. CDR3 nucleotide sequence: TGTGCCAGCAGCTTGCACAATGGTCCAGGGATGGATGGCTACACCTTC.

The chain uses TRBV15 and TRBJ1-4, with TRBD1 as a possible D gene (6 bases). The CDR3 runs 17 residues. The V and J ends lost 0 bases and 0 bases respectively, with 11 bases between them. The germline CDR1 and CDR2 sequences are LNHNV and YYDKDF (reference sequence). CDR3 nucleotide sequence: TGTGCCACCAGCAGAGATGGGGGGGCCCCAACTAATGAAAAACTGTTTTTT. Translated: CATSRDGGAPTNEKLFF.

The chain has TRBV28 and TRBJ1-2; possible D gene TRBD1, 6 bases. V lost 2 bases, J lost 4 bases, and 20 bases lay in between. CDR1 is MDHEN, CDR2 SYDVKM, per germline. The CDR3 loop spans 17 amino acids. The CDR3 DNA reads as TGTGCCAGCAGTTTAGGTCAGGGGCCTCTCCTGGGCTATGGCTACACCTTC. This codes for CASSLGQGPLLGYGYTF.

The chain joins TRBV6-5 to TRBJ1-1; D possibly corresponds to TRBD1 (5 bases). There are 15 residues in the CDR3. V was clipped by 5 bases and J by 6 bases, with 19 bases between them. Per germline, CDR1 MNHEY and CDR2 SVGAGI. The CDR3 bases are TGTGCCAGCAGTCCCCTCCTCAGGGTTTCGGCTGAAGCTTTCTTT. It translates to CASSPLLRVSAEAFF.

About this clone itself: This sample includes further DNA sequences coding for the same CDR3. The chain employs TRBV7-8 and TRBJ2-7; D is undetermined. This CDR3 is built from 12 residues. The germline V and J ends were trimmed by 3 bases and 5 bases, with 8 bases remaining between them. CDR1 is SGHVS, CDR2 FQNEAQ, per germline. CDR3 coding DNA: TGTGCCAGCAGCTTTGGGCAGGACGAGCAGTACTTC. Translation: CASSFGQDEQYF.

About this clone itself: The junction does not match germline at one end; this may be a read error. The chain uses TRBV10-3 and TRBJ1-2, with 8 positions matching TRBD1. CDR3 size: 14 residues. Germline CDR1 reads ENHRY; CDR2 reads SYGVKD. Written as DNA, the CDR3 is TGTGCCATCGGTGAGGACAGGGATACCTATGGCTACACCTTC. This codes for CAIGEDRDTYGYTF.

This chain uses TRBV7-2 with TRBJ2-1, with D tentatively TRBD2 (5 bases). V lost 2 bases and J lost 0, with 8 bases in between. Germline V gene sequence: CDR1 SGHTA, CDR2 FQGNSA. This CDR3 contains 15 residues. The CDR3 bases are TGTGCCAGCAGCTTAATGGGGAGCTCCTACAATGAGCAGTTCTTC. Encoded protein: CASSLMGSSYNEQFF.

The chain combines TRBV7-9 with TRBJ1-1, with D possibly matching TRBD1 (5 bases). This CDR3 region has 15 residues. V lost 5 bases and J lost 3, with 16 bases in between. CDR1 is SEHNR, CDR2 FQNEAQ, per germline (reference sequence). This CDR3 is CASSPRQSGDTEAFF. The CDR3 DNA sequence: TGTGCCAGCAGCCCCCGACAGTCTGGGGACACTGAAGCTTTCTTT.

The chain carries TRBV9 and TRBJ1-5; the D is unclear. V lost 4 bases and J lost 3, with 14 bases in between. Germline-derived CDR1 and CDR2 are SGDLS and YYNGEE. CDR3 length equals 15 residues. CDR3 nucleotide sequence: TGTGCCAGCAGCACCCGGGCGGACTTCAATCAGCCCCAGCATTTT. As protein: CASSTRADFNQPQHF.

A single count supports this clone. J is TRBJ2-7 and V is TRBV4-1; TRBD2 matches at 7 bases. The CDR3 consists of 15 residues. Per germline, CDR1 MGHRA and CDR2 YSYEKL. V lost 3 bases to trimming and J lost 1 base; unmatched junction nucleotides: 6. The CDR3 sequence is CASSHLGRGSYEQYF. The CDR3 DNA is TGCGCCAGCAGCCACCTCGGGCGGGGGTCCTACGAGCAGTACTTC.

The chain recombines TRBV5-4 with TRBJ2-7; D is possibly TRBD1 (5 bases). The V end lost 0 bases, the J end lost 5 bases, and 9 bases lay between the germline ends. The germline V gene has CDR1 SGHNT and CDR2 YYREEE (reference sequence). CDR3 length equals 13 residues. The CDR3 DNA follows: TGTGCCAGCAGCTTGGGGGCAGGGCACGAGCAGTACTTC. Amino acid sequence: CASSLGAGHEQYF. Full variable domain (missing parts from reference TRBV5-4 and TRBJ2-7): ETGVTQSPTHLIKTRGQQVTLRCSSQSGHNTVSWYQQALGQGPQFIFQYYREEENGRGNFPPRFSGLQFPNYSSELNVNALELDDSALYLCASSLGAGHEQYFGPGTRLTVT.

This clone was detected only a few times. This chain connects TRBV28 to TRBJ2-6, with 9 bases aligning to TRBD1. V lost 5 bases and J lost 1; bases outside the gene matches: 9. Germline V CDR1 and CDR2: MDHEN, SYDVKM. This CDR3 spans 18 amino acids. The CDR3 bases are TGTGCCAGCAGTATACGGACAGGGGTCCCTTCTGGGGCCAACGTCCTGACTTTC. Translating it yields CASSIRTGVPSGANVLTF.

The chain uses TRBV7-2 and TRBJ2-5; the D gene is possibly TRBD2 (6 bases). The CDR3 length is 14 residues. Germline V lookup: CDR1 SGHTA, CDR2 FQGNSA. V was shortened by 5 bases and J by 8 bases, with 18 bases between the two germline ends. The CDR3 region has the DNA TGTGCCAGCAGCGCAGCGGGCAGGGCCGGCACCCAGTACTTC. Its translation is CASSAAGRAGTQYF.

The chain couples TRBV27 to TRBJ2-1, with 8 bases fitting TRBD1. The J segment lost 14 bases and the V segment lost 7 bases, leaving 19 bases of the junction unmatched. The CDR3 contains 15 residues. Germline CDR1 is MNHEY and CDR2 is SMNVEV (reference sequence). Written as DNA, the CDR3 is TGTGCCAGCAAAAAGGGGACAGGTCCAAATGAGGTGAAGTTCTTC. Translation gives CASKKGTGPNEVKFF.

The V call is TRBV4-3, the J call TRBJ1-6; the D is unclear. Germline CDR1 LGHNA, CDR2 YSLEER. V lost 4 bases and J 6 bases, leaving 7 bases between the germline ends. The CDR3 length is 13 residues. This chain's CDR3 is CASSRSINSPLHF. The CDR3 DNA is TGCGCCAGCAGCCGCTCTATTAATTCACCCCTCCACTTT.

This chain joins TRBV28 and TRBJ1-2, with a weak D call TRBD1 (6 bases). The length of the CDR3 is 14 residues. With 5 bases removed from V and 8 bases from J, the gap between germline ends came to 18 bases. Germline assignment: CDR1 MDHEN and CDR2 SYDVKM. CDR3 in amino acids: CASSPPGTPKGYTF. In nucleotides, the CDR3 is TGTGCCAGCAGTCCCCCCGGGACACCGAAAGGCTACACCTTC.

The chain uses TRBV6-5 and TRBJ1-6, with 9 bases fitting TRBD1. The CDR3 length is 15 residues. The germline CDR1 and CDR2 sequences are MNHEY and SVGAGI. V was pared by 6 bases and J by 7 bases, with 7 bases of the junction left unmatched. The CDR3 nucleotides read TGTGCCAGCAGCCAAGGGGACAGGGAGAATTCACCCCTCCACTTT. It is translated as CASSQGDRENSPLHF.

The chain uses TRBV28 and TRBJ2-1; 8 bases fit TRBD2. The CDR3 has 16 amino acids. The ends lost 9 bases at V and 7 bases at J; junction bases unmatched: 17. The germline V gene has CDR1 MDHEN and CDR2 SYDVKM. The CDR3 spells CASKLPGTPGGNEQFF. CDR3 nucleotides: TGTGCCAGTAAACTACCCGGGACTCCGGGAGGGAATGAGCAGTTCTTC.